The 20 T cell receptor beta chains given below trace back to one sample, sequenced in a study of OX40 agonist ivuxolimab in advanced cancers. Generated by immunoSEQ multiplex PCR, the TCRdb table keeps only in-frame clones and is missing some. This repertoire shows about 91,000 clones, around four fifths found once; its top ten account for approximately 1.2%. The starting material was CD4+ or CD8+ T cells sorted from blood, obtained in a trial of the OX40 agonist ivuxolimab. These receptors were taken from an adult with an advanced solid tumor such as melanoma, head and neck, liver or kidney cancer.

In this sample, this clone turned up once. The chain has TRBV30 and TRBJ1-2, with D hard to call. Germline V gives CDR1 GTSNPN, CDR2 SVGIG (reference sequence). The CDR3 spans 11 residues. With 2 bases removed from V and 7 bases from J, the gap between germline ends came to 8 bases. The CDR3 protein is CAWSWEGGYTF. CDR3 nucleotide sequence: TGTGCCTGGAGTTGGGAGGGTGGCTACACCTTC.

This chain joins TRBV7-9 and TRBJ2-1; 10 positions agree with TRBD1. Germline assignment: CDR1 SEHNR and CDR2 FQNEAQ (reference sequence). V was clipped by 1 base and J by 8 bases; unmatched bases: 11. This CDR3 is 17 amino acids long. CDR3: CASSLGFAMDRGDEQFF. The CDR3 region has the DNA TGTGCCAGCAGCTTAGGTTTTGCGATGGACAGGGGGGATGAGCAGTTCTTC.

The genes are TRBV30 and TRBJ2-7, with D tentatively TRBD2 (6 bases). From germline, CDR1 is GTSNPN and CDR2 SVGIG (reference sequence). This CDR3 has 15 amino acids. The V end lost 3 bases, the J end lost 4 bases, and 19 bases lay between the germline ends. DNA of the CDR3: TGTGCCTGGAGAAGGATCGGAGGGCTTCAGTACGAGCAGTACTTC. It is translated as CAWRRIGGLQYEQYF.

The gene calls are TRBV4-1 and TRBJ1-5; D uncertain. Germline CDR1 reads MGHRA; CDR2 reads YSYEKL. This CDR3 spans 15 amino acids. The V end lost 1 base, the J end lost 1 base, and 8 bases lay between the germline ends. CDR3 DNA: TGCGCCAGCAGCCAAGGATTGAACAGCAATCAGCCCCAGCATTTT. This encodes CASSQGLNSNQPQHF.

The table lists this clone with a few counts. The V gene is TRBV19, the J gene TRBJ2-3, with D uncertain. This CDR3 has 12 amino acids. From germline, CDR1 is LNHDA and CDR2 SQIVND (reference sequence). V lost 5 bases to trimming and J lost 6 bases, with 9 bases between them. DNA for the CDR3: TGTGCCAGTAGTCCAAGAGTGGATACGCAGTATTTT. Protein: CASSPRVDTQYF.

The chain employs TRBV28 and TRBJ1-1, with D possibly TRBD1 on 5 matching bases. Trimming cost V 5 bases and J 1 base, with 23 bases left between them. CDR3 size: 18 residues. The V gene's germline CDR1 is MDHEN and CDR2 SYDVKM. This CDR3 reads CASSPLTGIPAWNTEAFF. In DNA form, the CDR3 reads TGTGCCAGCAGTCCTTTAACAGGAATCCCAGCTTGGAACACTGAAGCTTTCTTT.

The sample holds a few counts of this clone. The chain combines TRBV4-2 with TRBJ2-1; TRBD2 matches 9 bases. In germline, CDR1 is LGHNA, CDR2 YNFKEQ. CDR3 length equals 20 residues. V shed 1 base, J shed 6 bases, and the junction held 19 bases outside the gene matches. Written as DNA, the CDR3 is TGTGCCAGCAGCCAAGCCGTCGGGGTAGCGGGGGCCACAGGGATCAATGAGCAGTTCTTC. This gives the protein CASSQAVGVAGATGINEQFF.

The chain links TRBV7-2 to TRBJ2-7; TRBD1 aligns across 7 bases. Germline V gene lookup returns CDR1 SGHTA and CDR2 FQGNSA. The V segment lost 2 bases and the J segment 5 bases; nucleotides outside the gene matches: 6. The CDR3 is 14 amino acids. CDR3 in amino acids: CASSLSGGSDEQYF. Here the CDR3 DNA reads TGTGCCAGCAGCTTATCAGGGGGTAGCGACGAGCAGTACTTC.

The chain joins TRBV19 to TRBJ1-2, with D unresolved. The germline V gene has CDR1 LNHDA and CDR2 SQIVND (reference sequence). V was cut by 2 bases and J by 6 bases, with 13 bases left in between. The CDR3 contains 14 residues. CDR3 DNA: TGTGCCAGTAGTATAAATGGGTTGGATAATGGCTACACCTTC. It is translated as CASSINGLDNGYTF.

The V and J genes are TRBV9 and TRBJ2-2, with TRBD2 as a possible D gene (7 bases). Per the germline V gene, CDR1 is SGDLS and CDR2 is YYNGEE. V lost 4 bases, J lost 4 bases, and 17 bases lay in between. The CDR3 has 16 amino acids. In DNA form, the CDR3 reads TGTGCCAGCAGCCGACTGGATGGGGGGGCCACCGGGGAGCTGTTTTTT. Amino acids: CASSRLDGGATGELFF.

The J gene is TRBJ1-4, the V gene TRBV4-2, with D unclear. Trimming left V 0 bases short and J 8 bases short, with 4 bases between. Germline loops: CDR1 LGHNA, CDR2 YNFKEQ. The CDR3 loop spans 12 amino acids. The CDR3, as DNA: TGTGCCAGCAGCCAAGAGGCGGAAAAACTGTTTTTT. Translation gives CASSQEAEKLFF.

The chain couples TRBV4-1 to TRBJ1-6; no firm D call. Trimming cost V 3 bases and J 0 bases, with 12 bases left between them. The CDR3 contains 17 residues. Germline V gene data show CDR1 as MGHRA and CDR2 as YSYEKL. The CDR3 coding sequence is TGCGCCAGCAGCCAGCGGCCCCTTAGCTCCTATAATTCACCCCTCCACTTT. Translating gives CASSQRPLSSYNSPLHF.

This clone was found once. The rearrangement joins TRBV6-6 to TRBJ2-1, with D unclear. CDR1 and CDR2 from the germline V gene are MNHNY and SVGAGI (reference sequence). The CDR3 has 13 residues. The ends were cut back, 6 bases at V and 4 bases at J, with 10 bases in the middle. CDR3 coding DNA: TGTGCCAGCAGACCCGGACGTTACAATGAGCAGTTCTTC. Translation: CASRPGRYNEQFF.

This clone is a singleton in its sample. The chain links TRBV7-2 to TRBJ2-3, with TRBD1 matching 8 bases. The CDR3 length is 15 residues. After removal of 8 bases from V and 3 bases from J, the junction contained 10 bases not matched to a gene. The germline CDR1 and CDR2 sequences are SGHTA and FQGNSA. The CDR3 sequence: CASSRTGIGTDTQYF. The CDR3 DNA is TGTGCCAGCTCCAGGACAGGGATTGGGACAGATACGCAGTATTTT. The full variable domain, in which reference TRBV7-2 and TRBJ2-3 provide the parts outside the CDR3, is GAGVSQSPSNKVTEKGKDVELRCDPISGHTALYWYRQSLGQGLEFLIYFQGNSAPDKSGLPSDRFSAERTGGSVSTLTIQRTQQEDSAVYLCASSRTGIGTDTQYFGPGTRLTVL.

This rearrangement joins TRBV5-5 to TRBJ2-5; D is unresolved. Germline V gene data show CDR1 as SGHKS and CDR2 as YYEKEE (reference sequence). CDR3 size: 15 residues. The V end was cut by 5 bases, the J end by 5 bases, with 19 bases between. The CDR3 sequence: CASRDDGRRAETQYF. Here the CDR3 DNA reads TGTGCCAGCAGGGACGACGGGCGACGCGCGGAGACCCAGTACTTC.

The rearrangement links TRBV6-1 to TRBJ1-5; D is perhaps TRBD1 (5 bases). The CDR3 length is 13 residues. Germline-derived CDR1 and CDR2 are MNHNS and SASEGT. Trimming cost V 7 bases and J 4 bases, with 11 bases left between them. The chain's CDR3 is CASKGTFNQPQHF. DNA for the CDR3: TGTGCCAGCAAAGGGACTTTTAATCAGCCCCAGCATTTT.

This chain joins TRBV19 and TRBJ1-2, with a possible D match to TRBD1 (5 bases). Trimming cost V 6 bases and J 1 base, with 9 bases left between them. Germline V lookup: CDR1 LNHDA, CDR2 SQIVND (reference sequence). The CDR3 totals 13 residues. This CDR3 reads CASSPGLNYGYTF. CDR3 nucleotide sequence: TGTGCCAGTAGCCCGGGACTTAACTATGGCTACACCTTC.

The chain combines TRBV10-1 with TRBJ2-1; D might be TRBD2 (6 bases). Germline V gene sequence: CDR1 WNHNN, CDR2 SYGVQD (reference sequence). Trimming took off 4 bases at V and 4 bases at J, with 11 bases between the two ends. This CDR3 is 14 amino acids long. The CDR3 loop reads CASSGGLRYNEQFF. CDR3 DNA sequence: TGCGCCAGCAGTGGGGGACTGAGGTACAATGAGCAGTTCTTC.

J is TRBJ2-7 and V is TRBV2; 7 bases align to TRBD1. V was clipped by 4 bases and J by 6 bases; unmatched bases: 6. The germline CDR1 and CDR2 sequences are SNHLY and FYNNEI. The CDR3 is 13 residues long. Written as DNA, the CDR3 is TGTGCCAGCAGTGTCATACAGGGGCGCGAGCAGTACTTC. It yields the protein CASSVIQGREQYF. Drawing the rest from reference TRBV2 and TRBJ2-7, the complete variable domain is EPEVTQTPSHQVTQMGQEVILRCVPISNHLYFYWYRQILGQKVEFLVSFYNNEISEKSEIFDDQFSVERPDGSNFTLKIRSTKLEDSAMYFCASSVIQGREQYFGPGTRLTVT.

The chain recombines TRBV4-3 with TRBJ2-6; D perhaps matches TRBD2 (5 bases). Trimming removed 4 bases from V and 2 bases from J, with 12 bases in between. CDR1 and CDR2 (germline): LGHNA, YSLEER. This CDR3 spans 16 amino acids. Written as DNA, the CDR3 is TGCGCCAGCAGCCGGGAGTCGGTGGCTGGGGCCAACGTCCTGACTTTC. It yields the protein CASSRESVAGANVLTF.